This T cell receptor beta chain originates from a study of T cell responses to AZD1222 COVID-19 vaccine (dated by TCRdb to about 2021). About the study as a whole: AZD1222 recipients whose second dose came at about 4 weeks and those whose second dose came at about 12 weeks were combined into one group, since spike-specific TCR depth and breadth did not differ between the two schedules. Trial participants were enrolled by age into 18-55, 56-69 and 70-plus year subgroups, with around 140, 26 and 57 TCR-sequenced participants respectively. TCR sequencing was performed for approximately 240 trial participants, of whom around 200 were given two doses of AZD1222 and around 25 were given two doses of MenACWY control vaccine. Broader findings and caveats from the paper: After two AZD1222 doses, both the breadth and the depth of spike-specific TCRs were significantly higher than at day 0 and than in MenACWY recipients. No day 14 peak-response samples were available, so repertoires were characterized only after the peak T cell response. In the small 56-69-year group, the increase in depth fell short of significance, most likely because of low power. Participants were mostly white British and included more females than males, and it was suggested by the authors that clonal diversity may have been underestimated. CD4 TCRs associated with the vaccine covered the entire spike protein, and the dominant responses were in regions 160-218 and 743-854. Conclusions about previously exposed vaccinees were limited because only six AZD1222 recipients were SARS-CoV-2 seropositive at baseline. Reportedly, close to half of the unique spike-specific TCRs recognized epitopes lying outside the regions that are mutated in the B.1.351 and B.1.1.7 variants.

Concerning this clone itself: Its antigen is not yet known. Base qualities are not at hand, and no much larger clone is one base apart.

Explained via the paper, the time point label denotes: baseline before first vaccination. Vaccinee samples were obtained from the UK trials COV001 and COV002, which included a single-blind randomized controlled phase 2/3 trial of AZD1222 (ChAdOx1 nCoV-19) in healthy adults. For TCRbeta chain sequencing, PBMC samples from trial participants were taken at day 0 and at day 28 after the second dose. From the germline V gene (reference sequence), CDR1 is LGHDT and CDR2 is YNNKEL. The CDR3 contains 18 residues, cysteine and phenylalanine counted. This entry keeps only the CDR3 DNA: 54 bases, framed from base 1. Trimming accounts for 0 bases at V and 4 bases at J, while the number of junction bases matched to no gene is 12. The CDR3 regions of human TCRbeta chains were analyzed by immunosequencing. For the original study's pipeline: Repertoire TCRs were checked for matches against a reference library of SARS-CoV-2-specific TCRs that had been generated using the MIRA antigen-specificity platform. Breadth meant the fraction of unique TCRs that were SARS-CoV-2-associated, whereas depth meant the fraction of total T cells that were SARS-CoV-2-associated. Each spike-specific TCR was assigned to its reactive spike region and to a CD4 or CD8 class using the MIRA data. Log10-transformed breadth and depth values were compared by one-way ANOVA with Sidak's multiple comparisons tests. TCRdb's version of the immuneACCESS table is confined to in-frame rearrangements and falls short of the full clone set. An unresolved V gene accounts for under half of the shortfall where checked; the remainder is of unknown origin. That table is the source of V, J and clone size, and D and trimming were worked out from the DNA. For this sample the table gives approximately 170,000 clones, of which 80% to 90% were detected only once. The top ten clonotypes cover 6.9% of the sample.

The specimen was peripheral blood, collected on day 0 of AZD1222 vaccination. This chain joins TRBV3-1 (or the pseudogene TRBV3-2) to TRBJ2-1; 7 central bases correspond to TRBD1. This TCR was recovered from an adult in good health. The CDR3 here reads CASSQDVYRGLPYNEQFF. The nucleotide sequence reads TGTGCCAGCAGCCAAGATGTGTACAGGGGTTTACCATACAATGAGCAGTTCTTC.